The rows below give T cell receptor beta chains drawn from one sample of a study of blood T cell repertoires in COVID-19. The table came from immunoSEQ multiplex PCR; TCRdb's copy has only in-frame clones and leaves some out. Here the sample spans over 110,000 clones, around 80% being singletons. Sequenced sample: peripheral blood. Receptors originate from a woman aged 60-70 years with acute or convalescent COVID-19. The CDR3 runs from the conserved cysteine through the conserved F or W. The order of the fields is clone size, V gene, D gene, J gene, CDR3 protein, CDR3 DNA. D genes are given only for firm matches. Only part of the rows carry a size: once, few, many, or a class if the clone is expanded.

clone_size: NA; v_call: TRBV27; d_call: TRBD2; j_call: TRBJ2-2; cdr3_aa: CASKRDPNTGELFF; cdr3_nt: TGTGCCAGCAAGCGGGACCCGAACACCGGGGAGCTGTTTTTT
clone_size: few; v_call: TRBV7-9; d_call: NA; j_call: TRBJ1-2; cdr3_aa: CASTPELRRSGYTF; cdr3_nt: TGTGCCAGCACTCCGGAACTAAGACGATCCGGCTACACCTTC
clone_size: NA; v_call: TRBV9; d_call: NA; j_call: TRBJ1-6; cdr3_aa: CASSALGGVSYNSPLHF; cdr3_nt: TGTGCCAGCAGCGCTTTAGGGGGGGTCTCCTATAATTCACCCCTCCACTTT
clone_size: few; v_call: TRBV18; d_call: TRBD1; j_call: TRBJ2-7; cdr3_aa: CASSPRSRGSSYEQYF; cdr3_nt: TGTGCCAGCTCACCACGTAGCAGGGGGAGCTCCTACGAGCAGTACTTC
clone_size: NA; v_call: TRBV19; d_call: NA; j_call: TRBJ2-1; cdr3_aa: CASSIFAYSYNEQFF; cdr3_nt: TGTGCCAGTAGTATTTTTGCGTATTCCTACAATGAGCAGTTCTTC
clone_size: NA; v_call: TRBV4-1; d_call: NA; j_call: TRBJ2-3; cdr3_aa: CASSRDLITDTQYF; cdr3_nt: TGCGCCAGCAGCCGGGACTTGATCACAGATACGCAGTATTTT
clone_size: NA; v_call: TRBV28; d_call: TRBD1; j_call: TRBJ2-2; cdr3_aa: CASTWTGHTGELFF; cdr3_nt: TGTGCCAGCACCTGGACAGGGCACACCGGGGAGCTGTTTTTT
clone_size: NA; v_call: TRBV10-3; d_call: NA; j_call: TRBJ2-1; cdr3_aa: CAIRGASGYNEQFF; cdr3_nt: TGTGCCATCAGGGGGGCTAGCGGTTACAATGAGCAGTTCTTC
clone_size: NA; v_call: TRBV24-1; d_call: TRBD2; j_call: TRBJ2-1; cdr3_aa: CATSVGGTTYYNEQFF; cdr3_nt: TGTGCCACCAGCGTCGGGGGGACTACATACTACAATGAGCAGTTCTTC
clone_size: NA; v_call: TRBV19; d_call: TRBD2; j_call: TRBJ2-7; cdr3_aa: CASSSRLTAGAHEQYF; cdr3_nt: TGTGCCAGTAGTTCCCGGCTTACCGCGGGAGCCCACGAGCAGTACTTC
clone_size: NA; v_call: TRBV5-8; d_call: NA; j_call: TRBJ2-2; cdr3_aa: CASSFGTYNTGELFF; cdr3_nt: TGTGCCAGCAGCTTCGGGACATACAACACCGGGGAGCTGTTTTTT
clone_size: NA; v_call: TRBV28; d_call: TRBD1; j_call: TRBJ1-1; cdr3_aa: CASSSRDRGHLDTEAFF; cdr3_nt: TGTGCCAGCAGTTCCCGGGACAGGGGGCATTTGGACACTGAAGCTTTCTTT
clone_size: few; v_call: TRBV6-5; d_call: NA; j_call: TRBJ1-5; cdr3_aa: CASGEEGSNQPQHF; cdr3_nt: TGTGCCAGCGGGGAGGAGGGGAGCAATCAGCCCCAGCATTTT
clone_size: NA; v_call: TRBV27; d_call: TRBD1; j_call: TRBJ1-5; cdr3_aa: CASSLQGASNQPQHF; cdr3_nt: TGTGCCAGCAGTTTACAGGGGGCGAGCAATCAGCCCCAGCATTTT
clone_size: NA; v_call: TRBV27; d_call: TRBD2; j_call: TRBJ2-2; cdr3_aa: CASSQGLAGSTGELFF; cdr3_nt: TGTGCCAGCAGTCAGGGACTAGCGGGGTCCACCGGGGAGCTGTTTTTT
clone_size: NA; v_call: TRBV19; d_call: TRBD1; j_call: TRBJ2-6; cdr3_aa: CASSTLTGAGANVLTF; cdr3_nt: TGTGCCAGTAGTACCCTAACAGGGGCGGGGGCCAACGTCCTGACTTTC
clone_size: once; v_call: TRBV7-9; d_call: TRBD1; j_call: TRBJ1-2; cdr3_aa: CASSHPKSGTGIGYTF; cdr3_nt: TGTGCCAGCAGCCATCCAAAATCCGGGACAGGGATTGGCTACACCTTC
clone_size: NA; v_call: TRBV11-2; d_call: TRBD1; j_call: TRBJ2-2; cdr3_aa: CASSSQGAAGELFF; cdr3_nt: TGTGCCAGCAGCTCCCAGGGGGCAGCCGGGGAGCTGTTTTTT
clone_size: NA; v_call: TRBV19; d_call: TRBD1; j_call: TRBJ1-1; cdr3_aa: CASSIGTGGYDTEAFF; cdr3_nt: TGTGCCAGTAGTATAGGTACAGGGGGCTATGACACTGAAGCTTTCTTT
clone_size: few; v_call: TRBV30; d_call: NA; j_call: TRBJ1-1; cdr3_aa: CAWRGGGFADEAFF; cdr3_nt: TGTGCCTGGAGAGGGGGAGGGTTCGCGGATGAAGCTTTCTTT
clone_size: NA; v_call: TRBV7-9; d_call: TRBD2; j_call: TRBJ2-5; cdr3_aa: CASSLGTSGARTQYF; cdr3_nt: TGTGCCAGCAGCCTGGGGACTAGCGGGGCCCGGACCCAGTACTTC
clone_size: NA; v_call: TRBV12-3/TRBV12-4; d_call: NA; j_call: TRBJ1-1; cdr3_aa: CASVREINTEAFF; cdr3_nt: TGTGCCAGCGTGCGCGAAATCAACACTGAAGCTTTCTTT
clone_size: few; v_call: TRBV10-3; d_call: NA; j_call: TRBJ1-1; cdr3_aa: CAIRQEGFAEAFF; cdr3_nt: TGTGCCATCAGGCAGGAGGGATTCGCTGAAGCTTTCTTT
clone_size: NA; v_call: TRBV6-5; d_call: NA; j_call: TRBJ2-3; cdr3_aa: CASSRQGTDTQYF; cdr3_nt: TGTGCCAGCAGCCGACAGGGCACAGATACGCAGTATTTT
clone_size: NA; v_call: TRBV12-3/TRBV12-4; d_call: NA; j_call: TRBJ2-3; cdr3_aa: CASSLRMDTQYF; cdr3_nt: TGTGCCAGCAGCCTCAGGATGGATACGCAGTATTTT
clone_size: few; v_call: TRBV9; d_call: TRBD1; j_call: TRBJ1-2; cdr3_aa: CASSVFDRGSSYGYTF; cdr3_nt: TGTGCCAGCAGCGTTTTCGACAGGGGGTCGTCATATGGCTACACCTTC
clone_size: NA; v_call: TRBV10-3; d_call: NA; j_call: TRBJ2-7; cdr3_aa: CAISDPGSSYEQYF; cdr3_nt: TGTGCCATCAGTGACCCGGGATCCTCCTACGAGCAGTACTTC
clone_size: NA; v_call: TRBV7-6; d_call: NA; j_call: TRBJ2-2; cdr3_aa: CASSLAPNTGELFF; cdr3_nt: TGTGCCAGCAGCTTAGCTCCAAACACCGGGGAGCTGTTTTTT
clone_size: NA; v_call: TRBV12-3/TRBV12-4; d_call: NA; j_call: TRBJ2-1; cdr3_aa: CASCSGVRNEQFF; cdr3_nt: TGTGCCAGCTGTTCAGGGGTTCGTAATGAGCAGTTCTTC
clone_size: few; v_call: TRBV5-1; d_call: TRBD2; j_call: TRBJ2-7; cdr3_aa: CASSWGLAGDEQYF; cdr3_nt: TGCGCCAGCAGCTGGGGACTAGCGGGAGACGAGCAGTACTTC
clone_size: NA; v_call: TRBV6-1; d_call: TRBD2; j_call: TRBJ2-7; cdr3_aa: CASSEESGLADYEQYF; cdr3_nt: TGTGCCAGCAGTGAAGAGTCAGGGCTAGCGGACTACGAGCAGTACTTC
clone_size: NA; v_call: TRBV19; d_call: TRBD1; j_call: TRBJ2-7; cdr3_aa: CASRPTGESYEQYF; cdr3_nt: TGTGCCAGTAGACCGACAGGGGAGTCCTACGAGCAGTACTTC
clone_size: few; v_call: TRBV7-8; d_call: TRBD1; j_call: TRBJ1-5; cdr3_aa: CASSLGQGYQPQHF; cdr3_nt: TGTGCCAGCAGCCTGGGACAGGGGTATCAGCCCCAGCATTTT
clone_size: NA; v_call: TRBV19; d_call: TRBD2; j_call: TRBJ2-7; cdr3_aa: CATSEGTSGILTYEQYF; cdr3_nt: TGTGCCACCTCTGAGGGGACTAGCGGGATCCTCACCTACGAGCAGTACTTC
clone_size: once; v_call: TRBV2; d_call: TRBD1; j_call: TRBJ2-5; cdr3_aa: CASSLSLGTVETQYF; cdr3_nt: TGTGCCAGCAGCTTATCCTTGGGGACAGTCGAGACCCAGTACTTC
clone_size: NA; v_call: TRBV5-1; d_call: NA; j_call: TRBJ1-1; cdr3_aa: CASSSGANTEAFF; cdr3_nt: TGCGCCAGCAGCTCTGGGGCAAACACTGAAGCTTTCTTT
clone_size: NA; v_call: TRBV5-4; d_call: TRBD2; j_call: TRBJ2-1; cdr3_aa: CASSSRLAGVRYEQFF; cdr3_nt: TGTGCCAGCAGCTCTAGACTAGCGGGAGTAAGATATGAGCAGTTCTTC
clone_size: NA; v_call: TRBV6-5; d_call: NA; j_call: TRBJ2-1; cdr3_aa: CASSSSGGSYNEQFF; cdr3_nt: TGTGCCAGCAGCAGTAGCGGAGGCTCCTACAATGAGCAGTTCTTC
clone_size: NA; v_call: TRBV2; d_call: TRBD2; j_call: TRBJ2-5; cdr3_aa: CASSEALTSGRRETQYF; cdr3_nt: TGTGCCAGCAGTGAAGCGCTAACTAGCGGGAGGCGCGAGACCCAGTACTTC
clone_size: few; v_call: TRBV30; d_call: TRBD2; j_call: TRBJ2-1; cdr3_aa: CAWEREGGNEQFF; cdr3_nt: TGTGCCTGGGAGCGGGAGGGGGGTAATGAGCAGTTCTTC
clone_size: NA; v_call: TRBV27; d_call: NA; j_call: TRBJ1-5; cdr3_aa: CASSLSRGVHQPQHF; cdr3_nt: TGTGCCAGCAGTTTATCCAGGGGAGTACATCAGCCCCAGCATTTT